This T cell receptor beta chain was retrieved from a study of beta chain features in type 1 diabetes. The CDR3 runs to 13 residues. CDR1 is MDHEN and CDR2 is SYDVKM in the germline V gene. Trimming removed 8 bases at V and 2 bases at J, with 13 bases between. Every isolated RNA sample was fully reverse transcribed, so sequencing captured expressed TCRB transcripts. This table comes from immunoSEQ multiplex PCR, and its TCRdb copy is limited to in-frame clones, with some not included. This table holds 850,000 to 900,000 clones, roughly 16% found once. CD45RO/CCR7/CD25/CD127/CD95/CD27 staining was used to isolate CD4+ naive, central memory, regulatory and stem cell-like memory cells by sorting.

Sequencing used naive CD4+ T cells from blood. This chain connects TRBV28 to TRBJ2-7; D might be TRBD1 (5 bases). The receptor's source is a woman between 18 and 29 years old in good health. The CDR3 bases are TGTGCCAGCCTACGGACATATCCCTACGAGCAGTACTTC. It encodes CASLRTYPYEQYF.